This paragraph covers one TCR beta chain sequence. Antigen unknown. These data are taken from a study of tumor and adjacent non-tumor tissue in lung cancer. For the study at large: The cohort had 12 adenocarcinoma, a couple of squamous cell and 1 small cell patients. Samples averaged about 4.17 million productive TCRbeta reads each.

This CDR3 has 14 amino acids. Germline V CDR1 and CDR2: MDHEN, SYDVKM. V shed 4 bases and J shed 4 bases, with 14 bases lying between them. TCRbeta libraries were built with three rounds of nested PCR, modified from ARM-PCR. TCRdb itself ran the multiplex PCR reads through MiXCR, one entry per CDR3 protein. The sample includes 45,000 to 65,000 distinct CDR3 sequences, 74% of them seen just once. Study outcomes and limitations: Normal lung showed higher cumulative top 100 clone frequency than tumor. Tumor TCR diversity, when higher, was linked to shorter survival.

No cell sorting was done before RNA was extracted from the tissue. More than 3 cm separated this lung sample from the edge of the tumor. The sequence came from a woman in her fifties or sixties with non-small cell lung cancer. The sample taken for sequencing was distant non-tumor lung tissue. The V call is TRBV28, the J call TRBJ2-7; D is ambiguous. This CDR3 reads CASSSARPSYEQYF. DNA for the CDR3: TGTGCCAGCAGTTCGGCCAGGCCTTCGTACGAGCAGTACTTC.